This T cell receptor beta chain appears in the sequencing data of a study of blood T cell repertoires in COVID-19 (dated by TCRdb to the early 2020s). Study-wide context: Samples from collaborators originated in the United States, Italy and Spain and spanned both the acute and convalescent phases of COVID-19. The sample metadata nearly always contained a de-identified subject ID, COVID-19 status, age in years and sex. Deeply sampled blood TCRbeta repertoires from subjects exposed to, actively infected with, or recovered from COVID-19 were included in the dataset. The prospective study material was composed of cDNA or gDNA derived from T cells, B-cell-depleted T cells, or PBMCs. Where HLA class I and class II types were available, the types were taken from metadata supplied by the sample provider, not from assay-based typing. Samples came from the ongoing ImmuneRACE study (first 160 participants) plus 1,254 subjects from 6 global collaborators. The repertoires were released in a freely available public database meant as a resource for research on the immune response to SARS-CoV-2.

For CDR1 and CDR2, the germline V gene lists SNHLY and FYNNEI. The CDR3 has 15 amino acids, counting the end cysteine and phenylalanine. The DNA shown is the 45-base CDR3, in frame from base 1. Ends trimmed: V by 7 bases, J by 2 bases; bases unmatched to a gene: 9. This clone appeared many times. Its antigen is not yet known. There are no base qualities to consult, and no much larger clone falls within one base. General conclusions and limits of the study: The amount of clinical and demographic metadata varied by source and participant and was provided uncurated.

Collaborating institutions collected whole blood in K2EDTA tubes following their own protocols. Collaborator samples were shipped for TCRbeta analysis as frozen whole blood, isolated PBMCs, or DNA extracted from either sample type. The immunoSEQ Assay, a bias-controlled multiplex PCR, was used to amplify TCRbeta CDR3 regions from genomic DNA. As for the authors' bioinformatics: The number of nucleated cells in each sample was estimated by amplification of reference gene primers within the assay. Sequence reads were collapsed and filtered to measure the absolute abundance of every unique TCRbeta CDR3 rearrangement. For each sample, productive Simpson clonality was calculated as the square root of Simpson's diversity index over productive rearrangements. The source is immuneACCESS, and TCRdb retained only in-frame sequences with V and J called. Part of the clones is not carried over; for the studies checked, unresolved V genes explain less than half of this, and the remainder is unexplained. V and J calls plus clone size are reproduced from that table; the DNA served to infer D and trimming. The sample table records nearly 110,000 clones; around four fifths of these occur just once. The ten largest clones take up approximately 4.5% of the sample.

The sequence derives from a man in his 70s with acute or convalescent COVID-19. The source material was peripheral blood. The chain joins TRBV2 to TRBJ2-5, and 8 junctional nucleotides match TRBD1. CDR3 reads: CASTPGQGKQETQYF. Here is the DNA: TGTGCCAGCACCCCAGGACAGGGAAAACAAGAGACCCAGTACTTC.